This T cell receptor beta chain was captured in a study of cytomegalovirus exposure and HLA in healthy donors. Background on the study: A subsequent analysis reported that the 120 validation repertoires were produced on the same platform that had also been used for the 500 to 700 first-cohort repertoires.

TCRdb keeps only in-frame clones here, not all; method: immunoSEQ multiplex PCR. The sample has some 110,000 clones, approximately 88% seen once. Study results and limitations: The study designated some 180 TCR beta chains cytomegalovirus-associated.

With regard to this clone: What it binds is not known.

Sequencing was carried out using PBMCs. This TCR came from a man younger than 30 in good health and CMV-seronegative.

The CDR3 nucleotides are TGCAGCGTCGCCGGGACAGGGGGCCGCAATCAGCCCCAGCATTTT. Residues: CSVAGTGGRNQPQHF. This chain connects TRBV29-1 to TRBJ1-5; 12 bases line up with TRBD1. Germline values: CDR1 SQVTM, CDR2 ANQGSEA. V lost 6 bases and J lost 2; bases outside the gene matches: 5. The CDR3 runs to 15 residues. Full variable domain (rest looked up from reference TRBV29-1 and TRBJ1-5): SAVISQKPSRDICQRGTSLTIQCQVDSQVTMMFWYRQQPGQSLTLIATANQGSEATYESGFVIDKFPISRPNLTFSTLTVSNMSPEDSSIYLCSVAGTGGRNQPQHFGDGTRLSIL.